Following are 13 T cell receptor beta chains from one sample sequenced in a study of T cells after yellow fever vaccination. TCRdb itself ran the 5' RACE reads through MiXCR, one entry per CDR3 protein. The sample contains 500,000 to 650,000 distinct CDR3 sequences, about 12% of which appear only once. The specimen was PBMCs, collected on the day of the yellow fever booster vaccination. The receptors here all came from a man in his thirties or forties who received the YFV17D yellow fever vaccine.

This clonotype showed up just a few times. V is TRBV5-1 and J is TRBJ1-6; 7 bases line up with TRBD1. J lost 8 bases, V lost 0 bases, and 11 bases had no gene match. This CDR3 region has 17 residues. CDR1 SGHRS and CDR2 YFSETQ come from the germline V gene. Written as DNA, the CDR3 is TGCGCCAGCAGCTTGGCTGCCACAGGGGAAGTAGATTCACCCCTCCACTTT. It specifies CASSLAATGEVDSPLHF.

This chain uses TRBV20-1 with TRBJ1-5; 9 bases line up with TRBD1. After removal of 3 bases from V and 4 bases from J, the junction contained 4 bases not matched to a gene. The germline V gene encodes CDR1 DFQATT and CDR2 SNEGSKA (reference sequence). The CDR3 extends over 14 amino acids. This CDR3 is CSARSGQGNQPQHF. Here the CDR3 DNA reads TGCAGTGCTAGGTCGGGACAGGGTAATCAGCCCCAGCATTTT.

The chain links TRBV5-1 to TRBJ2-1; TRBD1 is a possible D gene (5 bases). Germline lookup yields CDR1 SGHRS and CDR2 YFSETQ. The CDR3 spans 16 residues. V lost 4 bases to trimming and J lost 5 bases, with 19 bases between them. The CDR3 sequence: CASSEKVDMGHNEQFF. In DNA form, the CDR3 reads TGCGCCAGCAGCGAAAAAGTCGATATGGGGCACAATGAGCAGTTCTTC.

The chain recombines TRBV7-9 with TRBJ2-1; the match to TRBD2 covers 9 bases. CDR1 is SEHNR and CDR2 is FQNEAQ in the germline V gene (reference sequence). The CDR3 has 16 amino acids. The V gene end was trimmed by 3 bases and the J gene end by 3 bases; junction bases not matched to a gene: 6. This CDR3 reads CASSLGAGGLYNEQFF. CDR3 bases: TGTGCCAGCAGCTTGGGAGCGGGAGGACTCTACAATGAGCAGTTCTTC.

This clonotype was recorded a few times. CDR3 loop: CASRRESRRKETQYF. The DNA for the CDR3 is TGTGCCAGTCGTCGAGAGAGTAGACGGAAAGAGACCCAGTACTTC. The J gene is TRBJ2-5, the V gene TRBV12-3 or TRBV12-4, with D unresolved. The CDR3 spans 15 residues. V was shortened by 9 bases and J by 3 bases, with 20 bases between the two germline ends.

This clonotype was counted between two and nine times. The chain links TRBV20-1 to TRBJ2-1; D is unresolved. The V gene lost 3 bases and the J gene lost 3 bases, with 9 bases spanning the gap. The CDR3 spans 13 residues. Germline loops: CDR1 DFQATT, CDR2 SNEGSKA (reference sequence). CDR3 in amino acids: CSASESSYNEQFF. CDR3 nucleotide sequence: TGCAGTGCTAGTGAGTCCAGCTACAATGAGCAGTTCTTC.

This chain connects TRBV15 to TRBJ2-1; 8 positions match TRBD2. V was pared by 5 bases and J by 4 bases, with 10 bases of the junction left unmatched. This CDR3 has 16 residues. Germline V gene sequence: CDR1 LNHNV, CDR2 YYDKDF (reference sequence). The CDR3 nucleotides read TGTGCCACCAGCTCTGAAGCGGGAGTGAAGTACAATGAGCAGTTCTTC. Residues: CATSSEAGVKYNEQFF. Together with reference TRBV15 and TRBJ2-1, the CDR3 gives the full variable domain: DAMVIQNPRYQVTQFGKPVTLSCSQTLNHNVMYWYQQKSSQAPKLLFHYYDKDFNNEADTPDNFQSRRPNTSFCFLDIRSPGLGDTAMYLCATSSEAGVKYNEQFFGPGTRLTVL.

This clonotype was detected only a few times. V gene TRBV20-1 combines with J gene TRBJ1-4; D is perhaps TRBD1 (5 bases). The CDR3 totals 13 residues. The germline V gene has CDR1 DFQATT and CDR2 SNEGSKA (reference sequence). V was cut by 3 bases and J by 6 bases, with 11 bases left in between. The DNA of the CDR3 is TGCAGTGCTAGGGCAGGGTCCCATGAAAAACTGTTTTTT. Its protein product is CSARAGSHEKLFF.

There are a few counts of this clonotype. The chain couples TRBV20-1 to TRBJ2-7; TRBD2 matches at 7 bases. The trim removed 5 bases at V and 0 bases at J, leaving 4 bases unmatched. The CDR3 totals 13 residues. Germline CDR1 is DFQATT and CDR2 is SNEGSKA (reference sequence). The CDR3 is CSAPSGTSYEQYF. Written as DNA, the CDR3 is TGCAGTGCTCCCAGCGGGACCTCCTACGAGCAGTACTTC.

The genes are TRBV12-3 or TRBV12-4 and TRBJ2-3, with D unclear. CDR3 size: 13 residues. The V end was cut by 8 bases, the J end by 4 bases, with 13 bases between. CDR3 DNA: TGTGCCAGCGGCCTCTTATGGTCAGATACGCAGTATTTT. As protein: CASGLLWSDTQYF.

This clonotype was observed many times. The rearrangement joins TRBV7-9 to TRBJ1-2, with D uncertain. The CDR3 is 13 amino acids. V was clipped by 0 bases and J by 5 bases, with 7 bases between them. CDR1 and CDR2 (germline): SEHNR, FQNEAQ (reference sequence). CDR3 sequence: CASSLAMVYGYTF. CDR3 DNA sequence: TGTGCCAGCAGCTTAGCTATGGTATATGGCTACACCTTC.

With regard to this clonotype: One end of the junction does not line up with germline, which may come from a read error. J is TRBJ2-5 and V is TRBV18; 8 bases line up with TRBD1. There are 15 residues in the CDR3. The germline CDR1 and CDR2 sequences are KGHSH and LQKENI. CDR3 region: CASSPRTGLQEAQYF. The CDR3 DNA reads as TGTGCCAGCTCACCCCGGACAGGGCTCCAAGAGGCCCAGTACTTC.

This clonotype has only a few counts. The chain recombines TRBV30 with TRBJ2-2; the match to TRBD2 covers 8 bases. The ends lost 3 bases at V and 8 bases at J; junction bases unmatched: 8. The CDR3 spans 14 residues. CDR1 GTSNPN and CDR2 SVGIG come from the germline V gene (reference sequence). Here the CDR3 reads CAWSRGGAAGELFF. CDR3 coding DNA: TGTGCCTGGAGCCGGGGGGGAGCAGCGGGGGAGCTGTTTTTT.